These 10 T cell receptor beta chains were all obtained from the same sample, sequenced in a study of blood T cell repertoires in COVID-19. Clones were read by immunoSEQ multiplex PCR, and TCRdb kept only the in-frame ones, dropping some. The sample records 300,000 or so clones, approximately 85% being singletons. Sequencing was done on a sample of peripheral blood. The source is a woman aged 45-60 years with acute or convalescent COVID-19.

Here the CDR3 DNA reads TGTGCCAGCAGTTTCCCTAGGAGGGGGCGCACTGAAGCTTTCTTT. Translated: CASSFPRRGRTEAFF. The rearrangement links TRBV27 to TRBJ1-1; 7 nucleotides match TRBD1. The germline CDR1 and CDR2 sequences are MNHEY and SMNVEV (reference sequence). Trimming took 3 bases from V and 4 from J; bases not matched to a gene: 8. This CDR3 region has 15 residues.

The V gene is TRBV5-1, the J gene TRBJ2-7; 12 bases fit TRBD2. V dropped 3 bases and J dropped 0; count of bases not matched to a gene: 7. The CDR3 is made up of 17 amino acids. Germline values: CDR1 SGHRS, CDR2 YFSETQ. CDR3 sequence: CASSSGLAGMFSYEQYF. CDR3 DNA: TGCGCCAGCAGCTCGGGACTAGCGGGCATGTTCTCCTACGAGCAGTACTTC.

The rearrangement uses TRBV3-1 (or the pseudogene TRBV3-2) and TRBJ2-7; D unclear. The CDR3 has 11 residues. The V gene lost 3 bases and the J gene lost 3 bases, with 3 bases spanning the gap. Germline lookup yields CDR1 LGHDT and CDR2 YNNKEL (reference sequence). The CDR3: CASSHYYEQYF. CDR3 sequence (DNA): TGTGCCAGCAGCCATTACTACGAGCAGTACTTC.

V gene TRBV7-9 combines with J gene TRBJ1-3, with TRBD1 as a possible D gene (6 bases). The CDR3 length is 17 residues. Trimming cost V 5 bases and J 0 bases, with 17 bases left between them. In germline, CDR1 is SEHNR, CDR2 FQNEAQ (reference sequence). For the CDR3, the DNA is TGTGCCAGCAGCCAGGGGTGGGGGCCCTTCTCTGGAAACACCATATATTTT. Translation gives CASSQGWGPFSGNTIYF.

The CDR3 protein is CATQNRGSNQPQHF. CDR3 nucleotide sequence: TGTGCCACCCAAAACAGGGGTAGCAATCAGCCCCAGCATTTT. The V and J genes are TRBV6-5 and TRBJ1-5; 7 positions agree with TRBD1. Germline V gene lookup returns CDR1 MNHEY and CDR2 SVGAGI. The CDR3 has 14 residues. The ends lost 10 bases at V and 0 bases at J; junction bases unmatched: 6.

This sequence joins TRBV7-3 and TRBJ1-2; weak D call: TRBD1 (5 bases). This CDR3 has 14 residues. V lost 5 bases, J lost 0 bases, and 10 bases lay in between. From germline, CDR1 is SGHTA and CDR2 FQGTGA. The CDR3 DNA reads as TGTGCCAGCAGCCCAGTAGGGGCTAACTATGGCTACACCTTC. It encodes CASSPVGANYGYTF.

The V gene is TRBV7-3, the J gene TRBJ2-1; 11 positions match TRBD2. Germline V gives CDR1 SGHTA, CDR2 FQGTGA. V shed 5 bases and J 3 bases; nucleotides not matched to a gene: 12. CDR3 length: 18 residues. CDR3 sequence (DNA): TGTGCCAGCAGCCTACAACCCTTACTAGCGGGAGTCTACAATGAGCAGTTCTTC. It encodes CASSLQPLLAGVYNEQFF.

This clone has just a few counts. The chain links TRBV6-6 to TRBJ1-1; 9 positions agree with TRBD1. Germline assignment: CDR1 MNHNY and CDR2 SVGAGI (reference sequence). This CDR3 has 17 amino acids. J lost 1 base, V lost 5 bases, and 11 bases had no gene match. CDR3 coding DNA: TGTGCCAGCAGTCAACTTCCCGTACAGGGGGCGAACACTGAAGCTTTCTTT. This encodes CASSQLPVQGANTEAFF.

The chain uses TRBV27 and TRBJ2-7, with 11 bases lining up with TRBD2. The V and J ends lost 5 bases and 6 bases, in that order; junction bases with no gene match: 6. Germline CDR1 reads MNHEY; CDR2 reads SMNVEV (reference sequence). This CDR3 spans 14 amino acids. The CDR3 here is CASSLLAGGGEQYF. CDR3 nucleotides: TGTGCCAGCAGTCTCCTAGCGGGAGGTGGCGAGCAGTACTTC.

The CDR3 region is CASSAIREKRTGELFF. The CDR3 DNA reads as TGTGCCAGCAGCGCAATCAGAGAGAAGCGCACCGGGGAGCTGTTTTTT. This chain connects TRBV21-1 to TRBJ2-2; TRBD2, the D gene given by the table, was not confirmed from the DNA. TRBV21-1 is deemed a pseudogene. This CDR3 is 16 amino acids long.